The rows below give T cell receptor beta chains drawn from one sample of a study of cytomegalovirus exposure and HLA in healthy donors. Using immunoSEQ multiplex PCR, the repertoire was profiled, and TCRdb retains in-frame clones only, with some absent. This listing includes approximately 50,000 clones. Sequenced sample: PBMCs. Receptors were obtained from a female donor in good health and CMV-seronegative. CDR3s include the opening cysteine and the closing phenylalanine or tryptophan. D genes are given only for firm matches.

J: TRBJ2-2; D: .; V: TRBV30; CDR3: CAWRRAGLGGELFF; DNA: TGTGCCTGGAGGAGGGCGGGCCTTGGGGGGGAGCTGTTTTTT
J: TRBJ2-5; D: TRBD2; V: TRBV4-2; CDR3: CASSRAVGGSRQETQYF; DNA: TGTGCCAGCAGCAGGGCGGTCGGGGGGAGTCGACAAGAGACCCAGTACTTC
J: TRBJ1-4; D: .; V: TRBV7-9; CDR3: CASRPTSATNEKLFF; DNA: TGTGCCAGCAGGCCAACGAGTGCAACTAATGAAAAACTGTTTTTT
J: TRBJ1-5; D: .; V: TRBV30; CDR3: CAVSSGTPSNQPQHF; DNA: TGTGCCGTCTCCTCCGGGACACCGAGCAATCAGCCCCAGCATTTT
J: TRBJ2-7; D: .; V: TRBV18; CDR3: CASSPRGIDEQYF; DNA: TGTGCCAGCTCACCCAGGGGCATCGACGAGCAGTACTTC
J: TRBJ2-7; D: .; V: TRBV5-1; CDR3: CASSLSSTPGEQYF; DNA: TGCGCCAGCAGCTTGTCCTCGACGCCGGGTGAGCAGTACTTC
J: TRBJ2-2; D: TRBD2; V: TRBV7-2; CDR3: CASSFLAGSGELFF; DNA: TGTGCCAGCAGCTTCCTAGCGGGATCCGGGGAGCTGTTTTTT
J: TRBJ2-5; D: .; V: TRBV12-5; CDR3: CASGPPGVVAETQYF; DNA: TGTGCTAGTGGTCCTCCGGGGGTTGTAGCGGAGACCCAGTACTTC
J: TRBJ1-4; D: .; V: TRBV30; CDR3: CAWTLGRDEKLFF; DNA: TGTGCCTGGACACTAGGGAGGGATGAAAAACTGTTTTTT
J: TRBJ2-7; D: TRBD2; V: TRBV6-1; CDR3: CASKNRLAGRYEQYF; DNA: TGTGCCAGCAAGAACAGACTAGCGGGAAGGTACGAGCAGTACTTC
J: TRBJ1-4; D: .; V: TRBV6-6; CDR3: CASSHGTRNEKLFF; DNA: TGTGCCAGCAGTCATGGGACAAGGAATGAAAAACTGTTTTTT
J: TRBJ1-5; D: .; V: TRBV6-1; CDR3: CASSENTNQPQHF; DNA: TGTGCCAGCAGTGAAAACACCAATCAGCCCCAGCATTTT
J: TRBJ2-1; D: .; V: TRBV19; CDR3: CASSSTGGLYNEQFF; DNA: TGTGCCAGTAGTAGTACAGGGGGACTATACAATGAGCAGTTCTTC
J: TRBJ1-2; D: TRBD1; V: TRBV19; CDR3: CASSMVDRGTNYGYTF; DNA: TGTGCCAGTAGTATGGTGGACAGGGGGACTAACTATGGCTACACCTTC
J: TRBJ1-5; D: TRBD1; V: TRBV30; CDR3: CAWSVGQGRQPQHF; DNA: TGTGCCTGGAGTGTTGGACAGGGTCGCCAGCCCCAGCATTTT
J: TRBJ1-2; D: .; V: TRBV30; CDR3: CASKAPSYGYTF; DNA: TGTGCCTCCAAAGCCCCTTCGTATGGCTACACCTTC
J: TRBJ2-3; D: .; V: TRBV27; CDR3: CASSLLPFSINGTQYF; DNA: TGTGCCAGCAGTTTATTACCATTCTCCATAAACGGTACGCAGTATTTT
J: TRBJ2-7; D: TRBD1; V: TRBV5-4; CDR3: CASSQDRTEQYF; DNA: TGTGCCAGCAGCCAGGACAGGACTGAGCAGTACTTC
J: TRBJ1-2; D: .; V: TRBV30; CDR3: CAWRDQGRNYGYTF; DNA: TGTGCCTGGAGGGACCAGGGGAGAAACTATGGCTACACCTTC
J: TRBJ1-1; D: TRBD1; V: TRBV5-1; CDR3: CASSLTGGKAEAFF; DNA: TGCGCCAGCAGTTTGACAGGGGGTAAGGCTGAAGCTTTCTTT
J: TRBJ1-5; D: .; V: TRBV5-8; CDR3: CASSAGNQPQHF; DNA: TGTGCCAGCAGCGCCGGTAATCAGCCCCAGCATTTT
J: TRBJ1-1; D: TRBD1; V: TRBV30; CDR3: CAWSVSGQGLRKAFF; DNA: TGTGCCTGGAGTGTGTCGGGACAGGGGTTACGGAAAGCTTTCTTT
J: TRBJ2-7; D: TRBD1; V: TRBV16; CDR3: CASSTRGQGRTYEQYF; DNA: TGTGCCAGCAGCACGCGCGGACAGGGCCGAACCTACGAGCAGTACTTC
J: TRBJ2-3; D: TRBD2; V: TRBV11-2; CDR3: CASSARLAGDTDTQYF; DNA: TGTGCCAGCAGCGCAAGACTAGCGGGAGACACAGATACGCAGTATTTT
J: TRBJ1-5; D: .; V: TRBV18; CDR3: CASSPRGGLGLVGNQPQHF; DNA: TGTGCCAGCTCACCACGAGGGGGTCTGGGCTTGGTCGGCAATCAGCCCCAGCATTTT
J: TRBJ2-2; D: TRBD2; V: TRBV13; CDR3: CASSILRTSGHTGELFF; DNA: TGTGCCAGCAGCATCCTCCGGACTAGCGGCCACACCGGGGAGCTGTTTTTT
J: TRBJ2-7; D: TRBD2; V: TRBV6-5; CDR3: CASSYLAGAEQYF; DNA: TGTGCCAGCAGTTACCTAGCGGGAGCCGAGCAGTACTTC
J: TRBJ2-7; D: .; V: TRBV30; CDR3: CAWSLVSSYEQYF; DNA: TGTGCCTGGAGCTTAGTAAGCTCCTACGAGCAGTACTTC
J: TRBJ2-7; D: .; V: TRBV2; CDR3: CASNGVSGSSYEQYF; DNA: TGTGCCAGCAACGGTGTTAGCGGAAGCTCCTACGAGCAGTACTTC
J: TRBJ2-1; D: TRBD2; V: TRBV2; CDR3: CASSDWGRDGFF; DNA: TGTGCCAGCAGTGACTGGGGGAGGGATGGGTTCTTC
J: TRBJ1-4; D: .; V: TRBV28; CDR3: CASRPPGVPEKLFF; DNA: TGTGCCAGCAGGCCTCCAGGGGTACCTGAAAAACTGTTTTTT
J: TRBJ1-2; D: TRBD1; V: TRBV5-1; CDR3: CASSLEGARGYGYTF; DNA: TGCGCCAGCAGCTTGGAGGGGGCGCGAGGCTATGGCTACACCTTC